This T cell receptor (beta chain) was identified in a study of T-cell memory formation after mild COVID-19. CDR3 length: 14 amino acids. V was trimmed by 2 bases and J by 2 bases, leaving 10 bases between them. The germline V gene encodes CDR1 MNHEY and CDR2 SMNVEV (reference sequence). Regarding this clonotype: What it recognizes is unknown.

Findings and caveats of the study: Contracting clones from day 15 to 85 had balanced CD4/CD8; later expanders favoured CD4+.

5'RACE primed from the constant segment yielded TCR alpha and TCR beta cDNA libraries bearing sample barcodes and UMIs. In TCRdb, the 5' RACE reads were re-called with MiXCR into one record per CDR3 protein. The sample records around 300,000 distinct CDR3 sequences, roughly a fifth being singletons. This TCR was sampled from a man aged 18 to 35 who had mild COVID-19 (a few samples of this study predate the infection). Cell type and time point are not known. V is TRBV27 and J is TRBJ2-7; the D gene is possibly TRBD1 (6 bases). Sequencing input: PBMCs or a T cell subset sorted from them (not recorded which). The CDR3 spells CASSLGQGTYEQYF. CDR3 sequence (DNA): TGTGCCAGCAGTTTAGGCCAGGGGACCTACGAGCAGTACTTC.